The 6 T cell receptor beta chains presented below share a single source sample, sequenced in a study of T cells in Graves' hyperthyroidism and ophthalmopathy. It was RNA transcripts that yielded the amplified TCR beta CDR3 regions. In the first-round RT-PCR of the TCR CDR3, the HTBI primer set was used. MiXCR, applied by TCRdb to the multiplex PCR reads, yields one record per CDR3 protein. The sample consists of around 600,000 distinct CDR3 sequences, about 16% of them appearing once. The sample was blood. The receptors stem from a woman aged 40 to 55 with Graves' ophthalmopathy.

The chain links TRBV9 to TRBJ2-7, with D unclear. Germline V gene data show CDR1 as SGDLS and CDR2 as YYNGEE. The CDR3 totals 14 residues. The germline V and J ends were trimmed by 4 bases and 2 bases, with 13 bases remaining between them. The CDR3: CASSPRQDAYEQYF. In DNA, the CDR3 is TGTGCCAGCAGCCCTCGCCAGGACGCCTACGAGCAGTACTTC.

This clonotype has just a few counts. In nucleotides, the CDR3 is TGTGCCAGCTCGAAAAGGGCTCTTACGACAGATACGCAGTATTTT. Amino acids: CASSKRALTTDTQYF. This rearrangement joins TRBV18 to TRBJ2-3, with no clear D. The germline V gene has CDR1 KGHSH and CDR2 LQKENI. V lost 6 bases and J 3 bases, leaving 16 bases between the germline ends. This CDR3 is built from 15 residues.

This chain connects TRBV7-2 to TRBJ2-3; either TRBD1 or TRBD2 may fit D (5 bases each). CDR3 length: 15 amino acids. Germline CDR1 SGHTA, CDR2 FQGNSA. Trimming removed 3 bases from V and 1 base from J, with 11 bases in between. The CDR3 here is CASSFNVGGTDTQYF. In DNA form, the CDR3 reads TGTGCCAGCAGCTTTAATGTGGGGGGCACAGATACGCAGTATTTT.

This clonotype has ten or more counts. One end of the junction varies from germline; a read error may be responsible. The gene calls are TRBV28 and TRBJ1-1; tentatively, D is TRBD1 (5 bases). The V gene's germline CDR1 is MDHEN and CDR2 SYDVKM. This CDR3 comprises 13 residues. The CDR3 reads CASSLAGRTEAFF. In DNA form, the CDR3 reads TGCGCCAGCAGCTTGGCAGGGCGGACTGAAGCTTTCTTT.

The V call is TRBV6-2 or TRBV6-3, the J call TRBJ2-3, with TRBD1 as a possible D gene (6 bases). The CDR3 consists of 15 residues. Trimming took 6 bases from V and 1 from J, leaving 14 bases between them. Germline CDR1 and CDR2: MNHEY and SVGEGT. CDR3: CASSPLGARTDTQYF. The CDR3 region has the DNA TGTGCCAGCAGCCCATTGGGGGCCCGCACAGATACGCAGTATTTT.

This clonotype appeared many times. The chain carries TRBV28 and TRBJ2-2, with 9 bases fitting TRBD2. From germline, CDR1 is MDHEN and CDR2 SYDVKM. The CDR3 contains 15 residues. V trimming: 6 bases; J trimming: 4 bases; junction bases outside the gene matches: 6. CDR3 sequence (DNA): TGTGCCAGCAGGATCGGCGGGGGGGTCACCGGGGAGCTGTTTTTT. It translates to CASRIGGGVTGELFF. Complete variable domain (other parts from reference TRBV28 and TRBJ2-2): DVKVTQSSRYLVKRTGEKVFLECVQDMDHENMFWYRQDPGLGLRLIYFSYDVKMKEKGDIPEGYSVSREKKERFSLILESASTNQTSMYLCASRIGGGVTGELFFGEGSRLTVL.